Below, 18 T cell receptor beta chains from the same sample are listed, as sequenced in a study of molecular identifiers for immune sequencing clone quantification. TCRdb independently ran MiXCR on the PCR reads; one entry per CDR3 protein. The table has about 36,000 distinct CDR3 sequences, less than 20% seen once. Sequencing used naive CD8+ T cells from blood, with Jurkat cell RNA spiked in. Described subset: FACS-sorted CD8+CD4-CCR7+CD45RA+ naive T cells. These receptors all stem from a human donor in good health. Some libraries in this study had Jurkat cell RNA spiked in.

This clonotype has ten or more counts. The chain has TRBV7-9 and TRBJ1-1, with D unclear. Germline V gene sequence: CDR1 SEHNR, CDR2 FQNEAQ (reference sequence). The CDR3 has 14 residues. V was trimmed by 0 bases and J by 1 base, leaving 6 bases between them. CDR3 DNA: TGTGCCAGCAGCTTAGCTGCAAGGAACACTGAAGCTTTCTTT. Amino acid sequence: CASSLAARNTEAFF.

This clonotype came up many times. The chain uses TRBV7-9 and TRBJ2-7; D is unclear. V lost 3 bases, J lost 3 bases, and 6 bases lay in between. Per germline, CDR1 SEHNR and CDR2 FQNEAQ (reference sequence). This CDR3 spans 12 amino acids. This CDR3 is CASSFRDYEQYF. CDR3 nucleotide sequence: TGTGCCAGCAGCTTCCGCGACTACGAGCAGTACTTC.

About this clonotype: Relative to the germline gene, one junction end is altered; a read error may explain this. V usage is TRBV7-8 and J usage is TRBJ2-5, with TRBD2 as a possible D gene (6 bases). The CDR3 is 15 residues long. Per the germline V gene, CDR1 is SGHVS and CDR2 is FQNEAQ. CDR3 DNA: TGTGCCAGCAGCTTAGGTAGCGCCACCCGGGAGATCCAGTACTTC. Protein: CASSLGSATREIQYF.

This clonotype was counted many times. V usage is TRBV27 and J usage is TRBJ2-7; D uncertain. The CDR3 is made up of 11 amino acids. V shed 6 bases and J shed 4 bases, with 7 bases lying between them. Germline V gene lookup returns CDR1 MNHEY and CDR2 SMNVEV (reference sequence). This CDR3 reads CASRQNYEQYF. The CDR3 DNA reads as TGTGCCAGCAGACAAAATTACGAGCAGTACTTC.

Many counts were recorded for this clonotype. The V and J genes are TRBV6-5 and TRBJ1-5; D is possibly TRBD1 (5 bases). In germline, CDR1 is MNHEY, CDR2 SVGAGI. This CDR3 has 15 residues. The V and J ends lost 4 bases and 0 bases respectively, with 10 bases between them. The CDR3 protein is CASSSDSYSNQPQHF. DNA of the CDR3: TGTGCCAGCAGTTCCGACAGTTATAGCAATCAGCCCCAGCATTTT.

Many counts were recorded for this clonotype. The rearrangement uses TRBV20-1 and TRBJ2-7; weak D call: TRBD2 (6 bases). Germline-derived CDR1 and CDR2 are DFQATT and SNEGSKA (reference sequence). Trimming took 5 bases from V and 3 from J, leaving 14 bases between them. The CDR3 is 13 residues long. The CDR3 DNA follows: TGCAGTGCTGACCGACTAGGACGCTACGAGCAGTACTTC. It translates to CSADRLGRYEQYF.

This clonotype was recorded many times. The chain links TRBV28 to TRBJ2-3; 9 nucleotides agree with TRBD2. This CDR3 has 20 amino acids. From germline, CDR1 is MDHEN and CDR2 SYDVKM. V shed 3 bases and J 6 bases; nucleotides not matched to a gene: 22. The DNA of the CDR3 is TGTGCCAGCAGTTTCTCCACCAGCCTCGGGGTAGCGGGAGTCGGTGATACGCAGTATTTT. This sequence encodes CASSFSTSLGVAGVGDTQYF.

This chain joins TRBV4-1 and TRBJ1-1, with no clear D. Per germline, CDR1 MGHRA and CDR2 YSYEKL. The CDR3 is 15 residues long. Between the trimmed V and J ends, which lost 0 bases and 7 bases, there was a span of 15 bases. This CDR3 reads CASSQDLGWALEAFF. CDR3 bases: TGCGCCAGCAGCCAAGATCTCGGGTGGGCTCTTGAAGCTTTCTTT.

This clonotype has ten or more counts. The rearrangement joins TRBV12-3 or TRBV12-4 to TRBJ2-6; weak D call: TRBD1 (5 bases). V lost 6 bases, J lost 3 bases, and 12 bases lay in between. The CDR3 spans 15 residues. The CDR3 loop is CASSLPGLGANVLTF. In DNA form, the CDR3 reads TGTGCCAGCAGCCTCCCAGGGCTTGGGGCCAACGTCCTGACTTTC.

V gene TRBV4-3 combines with J gene TRBJ2-2; a possible D gene is TRBD2 (6 bases). There are 16 residues in the CDR3. Germline CDR1 and CDR2: LGHNA and YSLEER. The V gene lost 3 bases and the J gene lost 3 bases, with 14 bases spanning the gap. CDR3 nucleotide sequence: TGCGCCAGCAGCCAGTCGTGGGACTGGGACACCGGGGAGCTGTTTTTT. Its protein product is CASSQSWDWDTGELFF.

This clonotype was observed many times. The chain joins TRBV4-1 to TRBJ2-3; D remains unclear. Deletions cut 0 bases from V and 0 bases from J, with 13 bases between. The CDR3 is 17 residues long. CDR1 is MGHRA, CDR2 YSYEKL, per germline. The DNA of the CDR3 is TGCGCCAGCAGCCAAGATCTGACCACAACTAGCACAGATACGCAGTATTTT. Its protein is CASSQDLTTTSTDTQYF.

This clonotype has just a few counts. The V and J genes are TRBV20-1 and TRBJ2-1; 8 positions match TRBD1. There are 15 residues in the CDR3. The junction had 8 bases not matched to a gene; V was cut back by 5 bases and J by 2 bases. In germline, CDR1 is DFQATT, CDR2 SNEGSKA (reference sequence). CDR3 bases: TGCAGTGCTCAGAACCGGGACAGGCCCTACAATGAGCAGTTCTTC. It codes for CSAQNRDRPYNEQFF.

Concerning this clonotype itself: A much larger clonotype is one base distant, so this may be a read error. The J gene is TRBJ1-5, the V gene TRBV5-5; 8 bases are shared with TRBD1. The V gene end was trimmed by 4 bases and the J gene end by 8 bases; junction bases not matched to a gene: 8. The CDR3 is made up of 14 amino acids. In germline, CDR1 is SGHKS, CDR2 YYEKEE (reference sequence). The CDR3 DNA reads TGTGCCAGCAGCAAAAACAGGGGGTGGGAGCCCCAGCATTTT. Protein product: CASSKNRGWEPQHF.

This clonotype has ten or more counts. The V and J genes are TRBV7-9 and TRBJ2-3, with D unclear. The germline V and J ends were trimmed by 6 bases and 2 bases, with 9 bases remaining between them. The CDR3 consists of 13 residues. CDR1 is SEHNR and CDR2 is FQNEAQ in the germline V gene (reference sequence). The CDR3 here is CASRIPVTDTQYF. The CDR3 DNA is TGTGCCAGCAGGATACCCGTCACAGATACGCAGTATTTT.

This clonotype appeared many times. The CDR3 spells CASSPEGPGGYTF. CDR3 nucleotides: TGTGCCAGCAGCCCGGAAGGGCCAGGGGGCTACACCTTC. The chain employs TRBV6-5 and TRBJ1-2, with a possible D match to TRBD1 (5 bases). CDR1 MNHEY and CDR2 SVGAGI come from the germline V gene. This CDR3 is built from 13 residues. V dropped 6 bases and J dropped 8 bases, with 16 bases sitting between them.

This clonotype was recorded at least ten times. This rearrangement joins TRBV5-1 to TRBJ2-3; no clear D. This CDR3 comprises 10 residues. Germline-derived CDR1 and CDR2 are SGHRS and YFSETQ. The V end was cut by 4 bases, the J end by 7 bases, with 4 bases between. Here the CDR3 DNA reads TGCGCCAGCAGCCCCCATACGCAGTATTTT. Translating it yields CASSPHTQYF.

The J gene is TRBJ2-7, the V gene TRBV6-5, with D unclear. The length of the CDR3 is 15 residues. V was clipped by 5 bases and J by 1 base, with 15 bases between them. Per the germline V gene, CDR1 is MNHEY and CDR2 is SVGAGI. CDR3 amino acids: CASSLSTIPSYEQYF. The DNA for the CDR3 is TGTGCCAGCAGTCTCTCGACAATCCCATCCTACGAGCAGTACTTC.

For this clonotype: A much bigger clone sits one base away, suggesting this may be a read error. J is TRBJ2-7 and V is TRBV27, with D tentatively TRBD1 (5 bases). The CDR3 is 15 residues long. CDR1 is MNHEY, CDR2 SMNVEV, per germline (reference sequence). Between the trimmed V and J ends, which lost 8 bases and 2 bases, there was a span of 19 bases. The CDR3 region is CASQLSRVWTYEQYF. The CDR3 DNA reads as TGTGCCAGCCAACTAAGCAGGGTTTGGACCTACGAGCAGTACTTC.